This T cell receptor (beta chain) originates from a study of vaccination and CD4 T cells after COVID-19. The study, taken as a whole, reports: Within the convalescent patients, a median about 86% of the SARS-CoV-2-reactive clones were ones that appeared only post-vaccination.

This sample's treatment: roughly 11-day PBMC culture with coronavirus spike peptide pools or control peptides (ViraFEST assay). Researchers reported culturing approximately 2 million PBMCs per well with 8.5 to 10 IU/ml IL-2 and 10 ug/ml peptide pools. Cultured CD4+ T-cell DNA underwent Oncomine TCR Beta short-read sequencing. The template was genomic DNA from cultured CD4+ T cells. MiXCR was run by TCRdb on the PCR reads, yielding one entry per CDR3 protein. Among fewer than 25,000 distinct CDR3 sequences listed, approximately 50% were seen once. With regard to this clonotype: Its antigen is as yet unknown.

The sequenced material came from CD4+ T cells from blood, cultured in vitro. The clonotype was recovered from a human donor who had recovered from COVID-19.

The CDR3 DNA sequence: TGTGCCACCAGCAGCCGACAGGGCTCCTACGAGCAGTACTTC. As protein: CATSSRQGSYEQYF. The rearrangement links TRBV15 to TRBJ2-7, with 7 bases matching TRBD1. Trimming at V came to 3 bases and at J to 0 bases, leaving 2 bases not matched to a gene. Germline loops: CDR1 LNHNV, CDR2 YYDKDF (reference sequence). The CDR3 totals 14 residues.